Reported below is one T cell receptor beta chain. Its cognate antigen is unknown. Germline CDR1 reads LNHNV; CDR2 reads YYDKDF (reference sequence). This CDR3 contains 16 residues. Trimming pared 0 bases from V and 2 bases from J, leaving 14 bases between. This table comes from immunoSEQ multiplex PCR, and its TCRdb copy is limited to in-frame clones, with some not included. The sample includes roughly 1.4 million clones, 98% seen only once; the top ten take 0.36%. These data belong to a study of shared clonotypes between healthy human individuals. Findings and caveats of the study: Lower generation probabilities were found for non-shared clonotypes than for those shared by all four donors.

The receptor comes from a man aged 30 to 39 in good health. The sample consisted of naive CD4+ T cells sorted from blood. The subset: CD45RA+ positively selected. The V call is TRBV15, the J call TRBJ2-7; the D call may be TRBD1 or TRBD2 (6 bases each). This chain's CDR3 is CATSREGGYTTYEQYF. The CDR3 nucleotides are TGTGCCACCAGCAGAGAGGGGGGCTATACCACCTACGAGCAGTACTTC.